The 15 T cell receptor beta chains below all came from one sample that was sequenced in a study of cytomegalovirus exposure and HLA in healthy donors. It was with 60 Vbeta and 13 Jbeta primers that the PCR ran. Sequencing used immunoSEQ multiplex PCR; TCRdb keeps in-frame clones, though not all of them. Here the sample spans a few hundred thousand clones, 70% to 85% being singletons. Sequenced input: PBMCs. Source of these receptors: a girl aged 2 to 10 in good health and CMV-seronegative.

The gene calls are TRBV9 and TRBJ2-1; weak D call: TRBD1 (5 bases). Germline CDR1 is SGDLS and CDR2 is YYNGEE. The V and J ends lost 5 bases and 2 bases respectively, with 14 bases between them. CDR3 length equals 15 residues. DNA of the CDR3: TGTGCCAGCAGTTCGAAGGGGTCCGCCTACAATGAGCAGTTCTTC. It encodes CASSSKGSAYNEQFF. Full variable domain (remainder filled in from reference TRBV9 and TRBJ2-1): DSGVTQTPKHLITATGQRVTLRCSPRSGDLSVYWYQQSLDQGLQFLIQYYNGEERAKGNILERFSAQQFPDLHSELNLSSLELGDSALYFCASSSKGSAYNEQFFGPGTRLTVL.

The chain links TRBV6-5 to TRBJ2-7; D is possibly TRBD2 (7 bases). The CDR3 length is 15 residues. V was cut by 6 bases and J by 5 bases, with 20 bases left in between. CDR1 and CDR2 from the germline V gene are MNHEY and SVGAGI. The CDR3 here is CASRSLGGGRDEQYF. The CDR3 DNA reads TGTGCCAGCAGGTCCCTAGGGGGAGGGAGGGACGAGCAGTACTTC.

This clone occurred a few times. The chain is built from TRBV7-9 and TRBJ1-1, with 7 positions matching TRBD1. Germline trimming cut 4 bases from V and 6 bases from J; bases unmatched to any gene: 5. The CDR3 totals 13 residues. Germline V gene data show CDR1 as SEHNR and CDR2 as FQNEAQ (reference sequence). CDR3: CASSSDRSPEAFF. The DNA of the CDR3 is TGTGCCAGCAGCTCGGACAGGTCGCCTGAAGCTTTCTTT.

The genes are TRBV10-3 and TRBJ2-1, with 14 bases identical to TRBD2. The length of the CDR3 is 15 residues. The germline V gene has CDR1 ENHRY and CDR2 SYGVKD. V lost 10 bases, J lost 12 bases, and 14 bases stayed unmatched. CDR3 bases: TGTGCCACCAGCGTGGGACTAGCGGGAGAGTTCTTGCAGTTCTTC. It translates to CATSVGLAGEFLQFF.

V is TRBV6-5 and J is TRBJ2-7; 9 bases fit TRBD2. Trimming at V came to 8 bases and at J to 2 bases, leaving 10 bases not matched to a gene. The germline V gene has CDR1 MNHEY and CDR2 SVGAGI. This CDR3 contains 15 residues. The CDR3 DNA is TGTGCCAGCGACGGGCGGGGGGGAAACCCCTACGAGCAGTACTTC. Its translation is CASDGRGGNPYEQYF.

The chain carries TRBV2 and TRBJ2-2; TRBD2 matches at 8 bases. There are 15 residues in the CDR3. CDR1 is SNHLY and CDR2 is FYNNEI in the germline V gene. The V segment lost 2 bases and the J segment 4 bases; nucleotides outside the gene matches: 3. CDR3 DNA: TGTGCCAGCAGTGAAAGGACTAGCAGCACCGGGGAGCTGTTTTTT. Protein sequence: CASSERTSSTGELFF. The full variable domain, rest sourced from reference TRBV2 and TRBJ2-2, is EPEVTQTPSHQVTQMGQEVILRCVPISNHLYFYWYRQILGQKVEFLVSFYNNEISEKSEIFDDQFSVERPDGSNFTLKIRSTKLEDSAMYFCASSERTSSTGELFFGEGSRLTVL.

The gene calls are TRBV7-2 and TRBJ2-7; maybe TRBD1 (5 bases). CDR1 is SGHTA and CDR2 is FQGNSA in the germline V gene. Trimming shortened V by 5 bases and J by 3 bases, and 14 bases separated the two germline ends. CDR3 length equals 14 residues. CDR3 coding DNA: TGTGCCAGCAGCCTCAGGGTTCTAGGCTACGAGCAGTACTTC. This translates into CASSLRVLGYEQYF.

The V call is TRBV13, the J call TRBJ1-5; tentative D call: TRBD1 (6 bases). V lost 4 bases, J lost 1 base, and 8 bases lay in between. There are 14 residues in the CDR3. Germline V gene data show CDR1 as PRHDT and CDR2 as FYEKMQ (reference sequence). The CDR3 loop is CASSSQGSNQPQHF. The CDR3 DNA reads as TGTGCCAGCAGCTCTCAGGGGAGCAATCAGCCCCAGCATTTT.

This clone has only a few counts. This sequence joins TRBV7-2 and TRBJ2-7; a weak D match, TRBD1 (5 bases). The CDR3 spans 13 residues. Looked up from germline, CDR1 is SGHTA and CDR2 is FQGNSA. V was cut by 5 bases and J by 6 bases, with 14 bases left in between. CDR3 bases: TGTGCCAGCAGCCCAGGGATTTTTGTCGAGCAGTACTTC. Its protein is CASSPGIFVEQYF.

The chain links TRBV21-1 to TRBJ2-1; the D call of TRBD2 is as the table states it, not checked on the DNA. TRBV21-1 is designated a pseudogene. This CDR3 comprises 17 residues. CDR3 loop: CASSSTHGTSSENEQFF. Written as DNA, the CDR3 is TGTGCCAGCAGCTCCACCCACGGGACTAGCAGTGAGAATGAGCAGTTCTTC.

The V and J genes are TRBV7-3 and TRBJ2-5, with 8 bases that match TRBD1. Trimming at V came to 5 bases and at J to 5 bases, leaving 10 bases not matched to a gene. This CDR3 comprises 15 residues. The V gene's germline CDR1 is SGHTA and CDR2 FQGTGA. The CDR3 here is CASSPGQGPSETQYF. DNA of the CDR3: TGTGCCAGCAGCCCAGGACAGGGACCCTCGGAGACCCAGTACTTC.

J is TRBJ1-2 and V is TRBV9; D remains unclear. CDR3 length: 12 amino acids. V was cut by 1 base and J by 12 bases, with 13 bases left in between. CDR1 SGDLS and CDR2 YYNGEE come from the germline V gene. CDR3 nucleotides: TGTGCCAGCAGCGTAACAGCAGGCACCAACACCTTC. Protein product: CASSVTAGTNTF.

In the case of this clone: The sample carries other DNA sequences with the same CDR3. The rearrangement uses TRBV6-1 and TRBJ2-7; weak D call: TRBD1 (6 bases). The germline CDR1 and CDR2 sequences are MNHNS and SASEGT. V was pared by 8 bases and J by 4 bases, with 9 bases between. The CDR3 extends over 11 amino acids. The CDR3, as DNA: TGTGCCAGCCGGGACACTTACGAGCAGTACTTC. This encodes CASRDTYEQYF.

The genes are TRBV30 and TRBJ1-5; D remains ambiguous. V lost 1 base and J 6 bases, leaving 10 bases between the germline ends. Germline lookup yields CDR1 GTSNPN and CDR2 SVGIG (reference sequence). This CDR3 contains 13 residues. CDR3 bases: TGTGCCTGGAGTGGAGGTTACGCTCAGCCCCAGCATTTT. It is translated as CAWSGGYAQPQHF.

This clone appeared a few times. The V gene is TRBV10-3, the J gene TRBJ1-1; 7 bases agree with TRBD1. This CDR3 has 14 residues. The germline CDR1 and CDR2 sequences are ENHRY and SYGVKD. With V trimmed by 4 bases and J by 0 bases, 2 bases remained unmatched. CDR3 loop: CAISVQGLNTEAFF. CDR3 nucleotides: TGTGCCATCAGTGTACAGGGGCTGAACACTGAAGCTTTCTTT.